The 26 T cell receptor beta chains below come from one sample, sequenced in a study of CD4 T cells in relation to SARS-CoV-2 and coronaviruses (dated by TCRdb to the early 2020s). The library was prepared using the immunoSEQ multiplex PCR assay. The table was pulled from immuneACCESS by TCRdb, which kept in-frame rearrangements only. Such tables lose some clones; where checked, under half of the loss comes from unresolved V genes, and the rest has no known cause. This sample comprises more than 35,000 clones, about three quarters of them detected only once. Just over 20% of the sample lies in the top ten. Antigens of these TCRs are unknown. Specimen: memory CD4+ T cells from PBMCs, cultured in vitro. The sample's cell subset or site label, decoded: memory (non-naive) CD4+ T cells. Receptors originate from an adult with COVID-19.

This chain connects TRBV5-8 to TRBJ1-1, with D perhaps TRBD1 (5 bases). Germline assignment: CDR1 SGHTS and CDR2 YDEGEE. V was shortened by 7 bases and J by 3 bases, with 16 bases between the two germline ends. The CDR3 sequence is 14 residues long. The CDR3 region has the DNA TGTGCCAGCTCCGGGTATGGGGGATACACTGAAGCTTTCTTT. Its protein is CASSGYGGYTEAFF.

V gene TRBV19 combines with J gene TRBJ1-6, with D possibly matching TRBD1 (5 bases). V was trimmed by 4 bases and J by 7 bases, leaving 14 bases between them. There are 15 residues in the CDR3. CDR1 LNHDA and CDR2 SQIVND come from the germline V gene (reference sequence). The CDR3 nucleotides read TGTGCCAGTAGTACCCAGGGCCGGGGAAATTCACCCCTCCACTTT. Translation: CASSTQGRGNSPLHF.

The chain couples TRBV25-1 to TRBJ1-1; TRBD1 matches 7 bases. The germline V gene has CDR1 MGHDK and CDR2 SYGVNS. The CDR3 contains 14 residues. Here the CDR3 reads CGVRGRIMNTEAFF. DNA of the CDR3: TGTGGAGTTAGGGGGCGCATTATGAACACTGAAGCTTTCTTT.

This chain joins TRBV5-6 and TRBJ1-6; 9 bases map to TRBD1. The V gene end was trimmed by 4 bases and the J gene end by 2 bases; junction bases not matched to a gene: 4. The germline V gene encodes CDR1 SGHDT and CDR2 YYEEEE. The CDR3 consists of 16 residues. CDR3: CASSLWTGAYNSPLHF. DNA for the CDR3: TGTGCCAGCAGCCTTTGGACAGGGGCCTATAATTCACCCCTCCACTTT.

In its sample, this clone was seen a few times. The chain is built from TRBV28 and TRBJ1-5; D call uncertain. Germline CDR1 reads MDHEN; CDR2 reads SYDVKM. V dropped 2 bases and J dropped 2 bases, with 10 bases sitting between them. There are 15 residues in the CDR3. CDR3 in DNA: TGTGCCAGCAGTTTAGCAGGACGTGGCAATCAGCCCCAGCATTTT. It encodes CASSLAGRGNQPQHF.

This chain uses TRBV2 with TRBJ1-2; 7 bases map to TRBD1. V gave up 6 bases and J gave up 1 base; unmatched junction bases: 17. Per germline, CDR1 SNHLY and CDR2 FYNNEI. The CDR3 loop spans 18 amino acids. CDR3 DNA sequence: TGTGCCAGCAGGGACAGAACACGAACAGGGGACTATAACTATGGCTACACCTTC. It yields the protein CASRDRTRTGDYNYGYTF.

The CDR3 here is CASSLGWGEQYF. For the CDR3, the DNA is TGTGCCAGCAGCTTAGGTTGGGGCGAGCAGTACTTC. This chain uses TRBV7-3 with TRBJ2-7, with D hard to call. V gave up 2 bases and J gave up 6 bases, with 8 bases separating them. Looked up from germline, CDR1 is SGHTA and CDR2 is FQGTGA. The CDR3 covers 12 residues.

J is TRBJ1-6 and V is TRBV28; D not resolved. The germline V gene has CDR1 MDHEN and CDR2 SYDVKM. V lost 6 bases and J lost 0, with 9 bases in between. There are 15 residues in the CDR3. The CDR3 nucleotides are TGTGCCAGCAGACCGATTAGCTCCTATAATTCACCCCTCCACTTT. It translates to CASRPISSYNSPLHF.

The J gene is TRBJ2-3, the V gene TRBV28, with 7 bases fitting TRBD2. J lost 2 bases, V lost 4 bases, and 6 bases had no gene match. CDR1 is MDHEN, CDR2 SYDVKM, per germline. The CDR3 has 15 amino acids. In DNA form, the CDR3 reads TGTGCCAGCAGTTCCTGGGGGGGACTCACAGATACGCAGTATTTT. Protein sequence: CASSSWGGLTDTQYF.

The chain recombines TRBV5-1 with TRBJ2-5; 7 bases agree with TRBD2. CDR3 length: 17 residues. Germline V CDR1 and CDR2: SGHRS, YFSETQ. V trimming: 4 bases; J trimming: 2 bases; junction bases outside the gene matches: 14. The CDR3 nucleotides read TGCGCCAGCAGCCCCCGGGGCGGGAGCGGGTGGCAAGAGACCCAGTACTTC. This gives the protein CASSPRGGSGWQETQYF.

The chain is built from TRBV5-1 and TRBJ1-1, with 7 bases aligning to TRBD1. This CDR3 contains 15 residues. CDR1 is SGHRS and CDR2 is YFSETQ in the germline V gene. The V segment lost 2 bases and the J segment 2 bases; nucleotides outside the gene matches: 6. The CDR3 coding sequence is TGCGCCAGCAGCTTAACAGGGGCATCTAACACTGAAGCTTTCTTT. It specifies CASSLTGASNTEAFF.

This chain links TRBV5-1 with TRBJ2-7; D is unresolved. CDR1 and CDR2 from the germline V gene are SGHRS and YFSETQ. V was shortened by 0 bases and J by 3 bases, with 10 bases between the two germline ends. The CDR3 sequence is 14 residues long. CDR3 amino acids: CASSLGGILYEQYF. CDR3 in DNA: TGCGCCAGCAGCTTGGGAGGCATACTCTACGAGCAGTACTTC.

Regarding this clone: An end of the junction differs from the germline gene, which may be a read error. The chain uses TRBV7-3 and TRBJ2-1, with 7 bases matching TRBD1. The CDR3 sequence is 13 residues long. In germline, CDR1 is SGHTA, CDR2 FQGTGA. The CDR3 DNA sequence: TGTGCCAGCAGCCCCTCCCGGGACAGCCCTGAAGTCTTC. Residues: CASSPSRDSPEVF.

V usage is TRBV3-1 (or the pseudogene TRBV3-2) and J usage is TRBJ1-4; 7 positions match TRBD1. The CDR3 has 21 amino acids. Germline assignment: CDR1 LGHDT and CDR2 YNNKEL (reference sequence). The V and J ends lost 0 bases and 5 bases, in that order; junction bases with no gene match: 21. This CDR3 is CASSQDLSGTEVLTKNEKLFF. In DNA, the CDR3 is TGTGCCAGCAGCCAAGATTTATCCGGGACAGAGGTCCTCACGAAGAATGAAAAACTGTTTTTT.

The rearrangement links TRBV18 to TRBJ2-6, with D possibly being TRBD2 (5 bases). CDR3 length equals 18 residues. The V end was cut by 3 bases, the J end by 2 bases, with 17 bases between. Per germline, CDR1 KGHSH and CDR2 LQKENI. CDR3 DNA sequence: TGTGCCAGCTCACCCGCGGGTCCCACCTTCCCTGGGGCCAACGTCCTGACTTTC. It yields the protein CASSPAGPTFPGANVLTF.

The chain joins TRBV5-6 to TRBJ2-3, with 9 bases that match TRBD1. Losses at the gene ends were 0 bases for V and 3 bases for J; bases not matched to a gene: 5. This CDR3 region has 16 residues. CDR1 is SGHDT and CDR2 is YYEEEE in the germline V gene. CDR3 residues: CASSLDRGRWTDTQYF. The CDR3 nucleotides read TGTGCCAGCAGCTTGGACAGGGGGCGATGGACAGATACGCAGTATTTT.

This chain joins TRBV3-1 (or the pseudogene TRBV3-2) and TRBJ2-1; 13 positions agree with TRBD2. Looked up from germline, CDR1 is LGHDT and CDR2 is YNNKEL (reference sequence). V was clipped by 6 bases and J by 6 bases; unmatched bases: 2. The length of the CDR3 is 14 residues. This chain's CDR3 is CASRRTSGSNEQFF. The CDR3 DNA sequence: TGTGCCAGCAGAAGGACTAGCGGGAGCAATGAGCAGTTCTTC.

A few counts support this clone. This chain connects TRBV28 to TRBJ2-2; no definite D call. This CDR3 has 16 amino acids. Germline lookup yields CDR1 MDHEN and CDR2 SYDVKM. V shed 4 bases and J shed 1 base, with 13 bases lying between them. CDR3 region: CASSSRAVLNTGELFF. The CDR3 DNA follows: TGTGCCAGCAGTTCCCGGGCCGTACTGAACACCGGGGAGCTGTTTTTT.

This clone was counted a few times. The V gene is TRBV6-5, the J gene TRBJ2-2; D unclear. The V gene lost 2 bases and the J gene lost 5 bases, with 6 bases spanning the gap. CDR1 is MNHEY, CDR2 SVGAGI, per germline. The CDR3 has 13 amino acids. The CDR3 nucleotides are TGTGCCAGCAGTTACAAAGGTACCGGGGAGCTGTTTTTT. It codes for CASSYKGTGELFF.

The chain carries TRBV5-4 and TRBJ2-5; tentatively, D is TRBD1 or TRBD2 (5 bases each). Per germline, CDR1 SGHNT and CDR2 YYREEE (reference sequence). With 3 bases removed from V and 4 bases from J, the gap between germline ends came to 13 bases. The CDR3 extends over 14 amino acids. The CDR3 here is CASSWGPGVETQYF. The CDR3, as DNA: TGTGCCAGCAGCTGGGGACCCGGTGTAGAGACCCAGTACTTC.

In this sample, this clone turned up a few times. V usage is TRBV27 and J usage is TRBJ1-6; D not certain. The CDR3 is 13 amino acids. Germline assignment: CDR1 MNHEY and CDR2 SMNVEV (reference sequence). V was clipped by 3 bases and J by 10 bases, with 10 bases between them. This CDR3 is CASSLMELSPLHF. As DNA, the CDR3 is TGTGCCAGCAGTTTGATGGAGTTGTCACCCCTCCACTTT.

This sequence joins TRBV28 and TRBJ1-6, with D maybe TRBD1 (5 bases). In germline, CDR1 is MDHEN, CDR2 SYDVKM. The CDR3 is 19 residues long. The ends were cut back, 3 bases at V and 10 bases at J, with 28 bases in the middle. CDR3 bases: TGTGCCAGCAGTTTCGGGGGGGGACGCCTACAATTGGGGTTCTCACCCCTCCACTTT. Its translation is CASSFGGGRLQLGFSPLHF. The full variable domain, with the rest looked up from reference TRBV28 and TRBJ1-6, is DVKVTQSSRYLVKRTGEKVFLECVQDMDHENMFWYRQDPGLGLRLIYFSYDVKMKEKGDIPEGYSVSREKKERFSLILESASTNQTSMYLCASSFGGGRLQLGFSPLHFGNGTRLTVT.

This rearrangement joins TRBV13 to TRBJ2-3, with D tentatively TRBD2 (6 bases). V lost 8 bases and J 0 bases, leaving 12 bases between the germline ends. CDR1 and CDR2 (germline): PRHDT, FYEKMQ (reference sequence). The CDR3 length is 14 residues. The CDR3 here is CASYGSYSTDTQYF. The DNA for the CDR3 is TGTGCCAGCTACGGGAGCTATAGCACAGATACGCAGTATTTT.

The rearrangement links TRBV18 to TRBJ2-3; D call uncertain. Germline-derived CDR1 and CDR2 are KGHSH and LQKENI. V was clipped by 3 bases and J by 3 bases, with 1 base between them. The CDR3 contains 11 residues. CDR3 DNA sequence: TGTGCCAGCTCACCGACAGATACGCAGTATTTT. As protein: CASSPTDTQYF.

The gene calls are TRBV2 and TRBJ2-1; D possibly corresponds to TRBD1 (7 bases). CDR3 length: 12 amino acids. Germline loops: CDR1 SNHLY, CDR2 FYNNEI. The V end was cut by 5 bases, the J end by 9 bases, with 11 bases between. The CDR3 region is CASSYRGGEQFF. The CDR3 region has the DNA TGTGCCAGCAGTTACAGGGGAGGTGAGCAGTTCTTC. The whole variable domain, remainder taken from reference TRBV2 and TRBJ2-1, is EPEVTQTPSHQVTQMGQEVILRCVPISNHLYFYWYRQILGQKVEFLVSFYNNEISEKSEIFDDQFSVERPDGSNFTLKIRSTKLEDSAMYFCASSYRGGEQFFGPGTRLTVL.

This CDR3 reads CASSVRGGRVYEQYF. The DNA of the CDR3 is TGTGCCAGCTCCGTTAGGGGGGGGAGAGTATACGAGCAGTACTTC. V usage is TRBV27 and J usage is TRBJ2-7; D might be TRBD2 (7 bases). Germline CDR1 and CDR2: MNHEY and SMNVEV (reference sequence). V was clipped by 8 bases and J by 4 bases, with 21 bases between them. The CDR3 loop spans 15 amino acids.